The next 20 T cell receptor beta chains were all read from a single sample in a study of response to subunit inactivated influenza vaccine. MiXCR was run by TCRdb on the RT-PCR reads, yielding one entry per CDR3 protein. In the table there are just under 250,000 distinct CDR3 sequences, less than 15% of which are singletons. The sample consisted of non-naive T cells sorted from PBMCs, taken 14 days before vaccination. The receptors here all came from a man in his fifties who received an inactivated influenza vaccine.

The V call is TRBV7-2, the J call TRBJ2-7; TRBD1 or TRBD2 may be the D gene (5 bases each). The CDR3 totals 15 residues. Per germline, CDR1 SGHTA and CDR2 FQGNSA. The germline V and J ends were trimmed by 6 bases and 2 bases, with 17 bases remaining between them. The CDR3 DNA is TGTGCCAGCAGTTACGCCGGGACGGCCCCCTACGAGCAGTACTTC. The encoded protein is CASSYAGTAPYEQYF.

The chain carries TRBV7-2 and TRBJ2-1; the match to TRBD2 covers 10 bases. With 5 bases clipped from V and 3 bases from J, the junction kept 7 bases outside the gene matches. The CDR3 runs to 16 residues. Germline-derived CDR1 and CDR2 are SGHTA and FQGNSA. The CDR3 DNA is TGTGCCAGCAGCCTTCAAGCGGGGGGGTTCTACAATGAGCAGTTCTTC. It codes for CASSLQAGGFYNEQFF.

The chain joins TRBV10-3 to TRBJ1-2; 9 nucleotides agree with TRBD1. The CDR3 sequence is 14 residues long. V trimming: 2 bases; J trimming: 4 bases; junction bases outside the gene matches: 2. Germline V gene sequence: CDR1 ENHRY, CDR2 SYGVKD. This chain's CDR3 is CAISEGGQGYGYTF. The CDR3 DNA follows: TGTGCCATCAGTGAGGGGGGACAGGGCTATGGCTACACCTTC.

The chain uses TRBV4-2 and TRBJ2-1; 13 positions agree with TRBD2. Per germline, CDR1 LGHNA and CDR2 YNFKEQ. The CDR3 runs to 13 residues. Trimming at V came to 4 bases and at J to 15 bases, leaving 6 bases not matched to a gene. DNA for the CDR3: TGTGCCAGCAGCCCAAAGACTAGCGGGAGGAGGTTCTTC. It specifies CASSPKTSGRRFF.

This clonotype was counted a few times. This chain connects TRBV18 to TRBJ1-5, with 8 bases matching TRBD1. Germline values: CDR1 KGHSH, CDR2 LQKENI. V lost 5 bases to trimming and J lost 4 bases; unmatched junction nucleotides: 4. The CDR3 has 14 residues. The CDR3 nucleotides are TGTGCCAGCTCATCCCGACAGGGGAATCAGCCCCAGCATTTT. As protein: CASSSRQGNQPQHF.

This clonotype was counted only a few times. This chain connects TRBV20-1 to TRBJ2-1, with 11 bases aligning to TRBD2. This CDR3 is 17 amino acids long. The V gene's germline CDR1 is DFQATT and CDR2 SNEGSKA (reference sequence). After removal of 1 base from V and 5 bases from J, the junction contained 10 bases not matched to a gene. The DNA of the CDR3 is TGCAGTGCTAGAGCCGAAAAGACTAGCGGGGTTCACAATGAGCAGTTCTTC. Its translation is CSARAEKTSGVHNEQFF.

The CDR3 coding sequence is TGTGCCACGGTGACAGGGGAGTCCACAGATACGCAGTATTTT. Protein product: CATVTGESTDTQYF. J is TRBJ2-3 and V is TRBV6-1, with 8 bases identical to TRBD1. The V segment lost 10 bases and the J segment 2 bases; nucleotides outside the gene matches: 8. The CDR3 extends over 14 amino acids. Germline CDR1 MNHNS, CDR2 SASEGT.

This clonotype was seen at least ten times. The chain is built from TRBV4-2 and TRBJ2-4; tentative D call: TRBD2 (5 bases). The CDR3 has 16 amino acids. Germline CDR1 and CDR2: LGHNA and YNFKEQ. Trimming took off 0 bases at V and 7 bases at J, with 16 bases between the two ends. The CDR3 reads CASSQDLSGVRNIQYF. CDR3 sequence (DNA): TGTGCCAGCAGCCAAGATCTATCCGGGGTTCGTAACATTCAGTACTTC.

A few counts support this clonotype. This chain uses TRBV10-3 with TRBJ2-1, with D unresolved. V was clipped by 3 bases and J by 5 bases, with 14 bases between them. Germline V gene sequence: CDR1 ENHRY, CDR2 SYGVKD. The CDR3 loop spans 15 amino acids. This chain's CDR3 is CAISDHKQANNEQFF. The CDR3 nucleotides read TGTGCCATCAGTGACCATAAGCAGGCCAACAATGAGCAGTTCTTC.

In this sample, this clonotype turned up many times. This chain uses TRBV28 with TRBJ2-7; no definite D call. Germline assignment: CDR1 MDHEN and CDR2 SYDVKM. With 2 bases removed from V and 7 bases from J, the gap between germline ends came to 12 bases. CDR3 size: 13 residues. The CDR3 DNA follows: TGTGCCAGCAGTTTAGGACGGTCAAGGGAGCAGTACTTC. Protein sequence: CASSLGRSREQYF. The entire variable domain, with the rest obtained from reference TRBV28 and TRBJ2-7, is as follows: DVKVTQSSRYLVKRTGEKVFLECVQDMDHENMFWYRQDPGLGLRLIYFSYDVKMKEKGDIPEGYSVSREKKERFSLILESASTNQTSMYLCASSLGRSREQYFGPGTRLTVT.

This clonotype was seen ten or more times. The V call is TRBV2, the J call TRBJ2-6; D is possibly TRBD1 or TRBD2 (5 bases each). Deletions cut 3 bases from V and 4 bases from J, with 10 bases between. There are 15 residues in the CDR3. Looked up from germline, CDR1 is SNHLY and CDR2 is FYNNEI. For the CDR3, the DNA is TGTGCCAGCAGTGAGTGGGGGAACGGGGCCAACGTCCTGACTTTC. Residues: CASSEWGNGANVLTF.

The CDR3 reads CASSPTGTVGYTF. CDR3 nucleotides: TGTGCCAGCAGCCCGACAGGGACTGTCGGCTACACCTTC. The chain carries TRBV7-9 and TRBJ1-2; TRBD1 matches 7 bases. Looked up from germline, CDR1 is SEHNR and CDR2 is FQNEAQ (reference sequence). V lost 5 bases to trimming and J lost 8 bases; unmatched junction nucleotides: 8. The CDR3 is 13 residues long. Combining the CDR3 with reference TRBV7-9 and TRBJ1-2 gives the whole variable domain DTGVSQNPRHKITKRGQNVTFRCDPISEHNRLYWYRQTLGQGPEFLTYFQNEAQLEKSRLLSDRFSAERPKGSFSTLEIQRTEQGDSAMYLCASSPTGTVGYTFGSGTRLTVV.

CDR3: CASSLLQETQYF. In nucleotides, the CDR3 is TGTGCCAGCAGTCTACTTCAAGAGACCCAGTACTTC. The chain is built from TRBV6-2 or TRBV6-3 and TRBJ2-5, with no clear D. V dropped 5 bases and J dropped 2 bases, with 6 bases sitting between them. The germline gives CDR1 MNHEY, CDR2 SVGEGT. The CDR3 sequence is 12 residues long.

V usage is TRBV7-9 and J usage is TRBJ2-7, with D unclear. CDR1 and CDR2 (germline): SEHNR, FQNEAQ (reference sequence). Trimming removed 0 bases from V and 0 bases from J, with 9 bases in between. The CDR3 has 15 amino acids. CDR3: CASSLALDISYEQYF. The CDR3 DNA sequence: TGTGCCAGCAGCTTAGCCTTAGACATCTCCTACGAGCAGTACTTC.

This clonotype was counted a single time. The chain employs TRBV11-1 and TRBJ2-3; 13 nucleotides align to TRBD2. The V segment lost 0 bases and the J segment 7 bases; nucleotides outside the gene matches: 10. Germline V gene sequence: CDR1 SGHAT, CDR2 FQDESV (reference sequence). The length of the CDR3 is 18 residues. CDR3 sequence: CASSLAGGTSGAVNTQYF. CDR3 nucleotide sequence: TGTGCCAGCAGCTTAGCGGGAGGGACTAGCGGGGCCGTGAATACGCAGTATTTT.

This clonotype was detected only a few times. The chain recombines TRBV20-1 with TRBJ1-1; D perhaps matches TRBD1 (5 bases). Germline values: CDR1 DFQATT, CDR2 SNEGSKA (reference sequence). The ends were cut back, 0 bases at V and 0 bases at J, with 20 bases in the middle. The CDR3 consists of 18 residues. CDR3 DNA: TGCAGTGCTAGAGATTGGATAGGGGCAGGGAAGTTGAACACTGAAGCTTTCTTT. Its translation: CSARDWIGAGKLNTEAFF.

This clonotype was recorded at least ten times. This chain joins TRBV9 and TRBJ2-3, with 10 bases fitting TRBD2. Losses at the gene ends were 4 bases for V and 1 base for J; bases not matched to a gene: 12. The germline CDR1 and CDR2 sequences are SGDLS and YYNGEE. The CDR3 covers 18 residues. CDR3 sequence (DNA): TGTGCCAGCAGCAACGGACTAGCGGAAGCCTACCGCACAGATACGCAGTATTTT. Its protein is CASSNGLAEAYRTDTQYF.

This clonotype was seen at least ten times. The CDR3 bases are TGCAGCGCCAATGGGGGGGCGTGGGAGACCCAGTACTTC. This codes for CSANGGAWETQYF. This rearrangement joins TRBV29-1 to TRBJ2-5; TRBD2 is a possible D gene (7 bases). The CDR3 is made up of 13 amino acids. V dropped 7 bases and J dropped 5 bases, with 17 bases sitting between them. Germline values: CDR1 SQVTM, CDR2 ANQGSEA.

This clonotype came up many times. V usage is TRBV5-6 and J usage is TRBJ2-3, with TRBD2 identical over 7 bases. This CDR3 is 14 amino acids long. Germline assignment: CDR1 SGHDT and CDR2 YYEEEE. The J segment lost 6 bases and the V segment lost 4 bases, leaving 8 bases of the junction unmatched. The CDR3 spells CASSNWDYGDTQYF. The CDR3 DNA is TGTGCCAGCAGCAACTGGGACTATGGGGATACGCAGTATTTT.

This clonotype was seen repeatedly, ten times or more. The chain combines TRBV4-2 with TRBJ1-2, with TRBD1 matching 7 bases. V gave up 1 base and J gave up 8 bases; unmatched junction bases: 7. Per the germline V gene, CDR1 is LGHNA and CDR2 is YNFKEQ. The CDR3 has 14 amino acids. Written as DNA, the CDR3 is TGTGCCAGCAGCCAAGCAAACAGGGGCCGGGGCTACACCTTC. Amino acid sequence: CASSQANRGRGYTF.